This TCR beta chain was found in a study of T cells in Graves' hyperthyroidism and ophthalmopathy. Together with thyroid ultrasound, orbital computed tomography, serum thyroxine and TRAb, clinical symptoms were used for diagnoses. Cells are PBMCs isolated from more than 8.5 ml of fresh blood. Comments on this clonotype: Its target is unknown.

Germline assignment: CDR1 LGHDT and CDR2 YNNKEL (reference sequence). Between the trimmed V and J ends, which lost 0 bases and 1 base, there was a span of 10 bases. This CDR3 contains 15 residues. TCR beta CDR3 region amplification was performed from RNA transcripts. The HTBI primer set was used in a first-round RT-PCR of the TCR CDR3. One entry per CDR3 protein, called by TCRdb with MiXCR from the multiplex PCR reads. In the table there are over 700,000 distinct CDR3 sequences, roughly 32% of which are singletons. Findings and caveats of the study: Before onset, ophthalmopathy was predicted by the model a median 6.5 months earlier.

The sequenced sample consisted of blood. This chain joins TRBV3-1 and TRBJ2-7; the D is unclear. The sequence was collected from a woman between 40 and 55 years old with Graves' hyperthyroidism. This chain's CDR3 is CASSQEYVGSYEQYF. The CDR3 coding sequence is TGTGCCAGCAGCCAAGAGTACGTCGGATCCTACGAGCAGTACTTC.